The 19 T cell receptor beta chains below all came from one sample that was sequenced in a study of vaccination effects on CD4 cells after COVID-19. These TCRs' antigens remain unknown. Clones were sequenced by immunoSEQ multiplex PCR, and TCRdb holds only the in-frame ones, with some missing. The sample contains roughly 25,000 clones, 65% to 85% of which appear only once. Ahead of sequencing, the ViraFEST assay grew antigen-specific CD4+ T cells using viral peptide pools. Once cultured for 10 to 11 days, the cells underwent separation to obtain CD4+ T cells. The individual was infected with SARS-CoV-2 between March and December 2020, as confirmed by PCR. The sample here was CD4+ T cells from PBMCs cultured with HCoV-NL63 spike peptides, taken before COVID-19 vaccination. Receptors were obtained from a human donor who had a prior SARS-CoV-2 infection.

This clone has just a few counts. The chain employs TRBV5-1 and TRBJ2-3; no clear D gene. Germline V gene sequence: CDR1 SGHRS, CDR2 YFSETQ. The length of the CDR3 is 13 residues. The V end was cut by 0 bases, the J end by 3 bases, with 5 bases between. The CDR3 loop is CASSLGSTDTQYF. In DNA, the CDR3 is TGCGCCAGCAGCTTGGGGTCTACAGATACGCAGTATTTT. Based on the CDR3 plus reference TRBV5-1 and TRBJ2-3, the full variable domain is KAGVTQTPRYLIKTRGQQVTLSCSPISGHRSVSWYQQTPGQGLQFLFEYFSETQRNKGNFPGRFSGRQFSNSRSEMNVSTLELGDSALYLCASSLGSTDTQYFGPGTRLTVL.

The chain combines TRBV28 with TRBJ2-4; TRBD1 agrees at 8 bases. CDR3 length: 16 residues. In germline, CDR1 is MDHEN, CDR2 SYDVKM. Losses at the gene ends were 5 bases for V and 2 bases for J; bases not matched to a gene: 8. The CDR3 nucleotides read TGTGCCAGCAGTCCACTCAGGGGGCTTTCCAAAAACATTCAGTACTTC. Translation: CASSPLRGLSKNIQYF.

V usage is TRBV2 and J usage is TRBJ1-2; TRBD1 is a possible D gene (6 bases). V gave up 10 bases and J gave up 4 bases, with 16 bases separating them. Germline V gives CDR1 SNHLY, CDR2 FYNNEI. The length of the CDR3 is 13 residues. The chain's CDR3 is CATQGHSAYGYTF. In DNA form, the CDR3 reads TGTGCCACCCAGGGACACTCTGCCTATGGCTACACCTTC.

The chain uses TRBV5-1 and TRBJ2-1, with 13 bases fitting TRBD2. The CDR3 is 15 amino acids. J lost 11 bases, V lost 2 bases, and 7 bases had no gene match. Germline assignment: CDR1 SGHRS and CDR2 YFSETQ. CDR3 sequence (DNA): TGCGCCAGCAGCTTCACTAGCGGGGGGGGTGTAAAGCAGTTCTTC. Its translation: CASSFTSGGGVKQFF. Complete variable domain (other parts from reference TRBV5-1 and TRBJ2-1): KAGVTQTPRYLIKTRGQQVTLSCSPISGHRSVSWYQQTPGQGLQFLFEYFSETQRNKGNFPGRFSGRQFSNSRSEMNVSTLELGDSALYLCASSFTSGGGVKQFFGPGTRLTVL.

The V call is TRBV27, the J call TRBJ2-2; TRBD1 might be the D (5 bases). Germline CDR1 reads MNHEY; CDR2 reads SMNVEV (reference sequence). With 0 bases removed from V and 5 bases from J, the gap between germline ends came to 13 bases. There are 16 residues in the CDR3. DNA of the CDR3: TGTGCCAGCAGTTTATCAGGGGTCGAGGAGACCGGGGAGCTGTTTTTT. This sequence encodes CASSLSGVEETGELFF.

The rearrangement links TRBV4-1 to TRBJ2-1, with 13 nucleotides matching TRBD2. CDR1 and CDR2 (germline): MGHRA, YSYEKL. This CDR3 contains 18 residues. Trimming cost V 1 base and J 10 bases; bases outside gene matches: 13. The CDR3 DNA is TGCGCCAGCAGCCAAGTCCCCTCACTAGCGGGGGGGCCGGGGGAGCAGTTCTTC. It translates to CASSQVPSLAGGPGEQFF.

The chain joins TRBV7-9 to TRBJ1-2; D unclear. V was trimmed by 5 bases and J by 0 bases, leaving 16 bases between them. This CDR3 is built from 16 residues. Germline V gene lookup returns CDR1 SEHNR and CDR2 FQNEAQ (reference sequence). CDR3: CASSQNSQIPNYGYTF. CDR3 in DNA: TGTGCCAGCAGCCAAAACTCACAGATACCTAACTATGGCTACACCTTC.

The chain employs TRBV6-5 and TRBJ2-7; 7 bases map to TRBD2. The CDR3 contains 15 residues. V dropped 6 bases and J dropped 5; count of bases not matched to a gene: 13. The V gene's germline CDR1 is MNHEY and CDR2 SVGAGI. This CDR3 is CASRGNLAGANEQYF. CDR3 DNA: TGTGCCAGCAGGGGGAACCTGGCGGGAGCTAACGAGCAGTACTTC.

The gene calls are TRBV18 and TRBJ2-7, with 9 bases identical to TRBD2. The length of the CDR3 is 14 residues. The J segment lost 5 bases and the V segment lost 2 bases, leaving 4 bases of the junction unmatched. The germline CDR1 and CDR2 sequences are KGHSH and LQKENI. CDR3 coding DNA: TGTGCCAGCTCACCAGGGGCTAGCGGGGACGAGCAGTACTTC. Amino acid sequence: CASSPGASGDEQYF.

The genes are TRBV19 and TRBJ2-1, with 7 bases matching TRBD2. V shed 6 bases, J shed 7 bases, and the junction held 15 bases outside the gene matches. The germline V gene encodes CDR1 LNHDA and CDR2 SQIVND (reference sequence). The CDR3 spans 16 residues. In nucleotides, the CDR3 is TGTGCCAGTAGCCTTCGACTTGCGGGAGAGAGGAATGAGCAGTTCTTC. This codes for CASSLRLAGERNEQFF. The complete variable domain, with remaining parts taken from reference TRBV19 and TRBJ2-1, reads DGGITQSPKYLFRKEGQNVTLSCEQNLNHDAMYWYRQDPGQGLRLIYYSQIVNDFQKGDIAEGYSVSREKKESFPLTVTSAQKNPTAFYLCASSLRLAGERNEQFFGPGTRLTVL.

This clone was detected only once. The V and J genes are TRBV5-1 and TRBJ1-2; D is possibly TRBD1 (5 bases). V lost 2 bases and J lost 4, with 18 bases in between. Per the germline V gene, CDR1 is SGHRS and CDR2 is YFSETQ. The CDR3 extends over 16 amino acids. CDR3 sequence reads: CASSFDSSSGSYGYTF. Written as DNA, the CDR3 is TGCGCCAGCAGCTTCGACAGCTCCTCAGGGAGCTATGGCTACACCTTC.

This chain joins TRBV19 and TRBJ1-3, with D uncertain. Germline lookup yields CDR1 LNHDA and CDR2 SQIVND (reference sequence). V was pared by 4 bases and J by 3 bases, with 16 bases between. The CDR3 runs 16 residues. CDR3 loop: CASSKPGGSGGNTIYF. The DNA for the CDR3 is TGTGCCAGTAGTAAGCCGGGTGGATCTGGTGGAAACACCATATATTTT.

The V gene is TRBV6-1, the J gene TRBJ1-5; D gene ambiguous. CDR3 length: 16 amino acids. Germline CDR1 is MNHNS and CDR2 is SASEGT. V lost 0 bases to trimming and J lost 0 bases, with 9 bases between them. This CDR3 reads CASSEALAYSNQPQHF. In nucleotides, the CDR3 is TGTGCCAGCAGTGAAGCGCTAGCGTATAGCAATCAGCCCCAGCATTTT.

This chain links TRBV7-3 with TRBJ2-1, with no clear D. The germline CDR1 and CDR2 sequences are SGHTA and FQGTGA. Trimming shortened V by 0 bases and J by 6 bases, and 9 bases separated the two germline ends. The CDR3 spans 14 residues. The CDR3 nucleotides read TGTGCCAGCAGCTTAACCCCTTCTAGCAATGAGCAGTTCTTC. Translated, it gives CASSLTPSSNEQFF.

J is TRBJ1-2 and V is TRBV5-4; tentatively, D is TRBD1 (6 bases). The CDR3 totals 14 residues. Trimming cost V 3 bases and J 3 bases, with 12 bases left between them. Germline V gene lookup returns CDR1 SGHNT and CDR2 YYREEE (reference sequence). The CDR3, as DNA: TGTGCCAGCAGCTCGGGGGGCAGAGACTATGGCTACACCTTC. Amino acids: CASSSGGRDYGYTF.

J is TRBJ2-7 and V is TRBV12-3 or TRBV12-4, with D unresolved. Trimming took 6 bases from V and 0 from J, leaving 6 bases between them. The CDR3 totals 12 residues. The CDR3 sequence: CASSQSSYEQYF. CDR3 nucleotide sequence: TGTGCCAGCAGCCAGAGCTCCTACGAGCAGTACTTC.

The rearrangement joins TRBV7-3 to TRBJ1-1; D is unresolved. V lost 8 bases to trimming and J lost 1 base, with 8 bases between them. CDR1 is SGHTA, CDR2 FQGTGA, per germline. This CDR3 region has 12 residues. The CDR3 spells CASGTGNTEAFF. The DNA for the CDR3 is TGTGCCAGCGGTACGGGGAACACTGAAGCTTTCTTT.

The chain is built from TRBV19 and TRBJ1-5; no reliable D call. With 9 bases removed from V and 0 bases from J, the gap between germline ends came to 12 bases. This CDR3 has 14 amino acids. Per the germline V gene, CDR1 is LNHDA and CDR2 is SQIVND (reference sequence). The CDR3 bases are TGTGCCAGCAGAGGACGGCATAGCAATCAGCCCCAGCATTTT. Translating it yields CASRGRHSNQPQHF. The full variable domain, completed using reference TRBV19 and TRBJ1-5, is DGGITQSPKYLFRKEGQNVTLSCEQNLNHDAMYWYRQDPGQGLRLIYYSQIVNDFQKGDIAEGYSVSREKKESFPLTVTSAQKNPTAFYLCASRGRHSNQPQHFGDGTRLSIL.

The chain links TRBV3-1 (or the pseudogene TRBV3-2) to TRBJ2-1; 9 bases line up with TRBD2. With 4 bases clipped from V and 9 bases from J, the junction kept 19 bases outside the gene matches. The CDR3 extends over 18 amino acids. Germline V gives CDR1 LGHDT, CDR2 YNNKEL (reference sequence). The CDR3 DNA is TGTGCCAGCAGCCGACCCCTAGAAGCGGGGGGCGGACTTGGTGAGCAGTTCTTC. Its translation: CASSRPLEAGGGLGEQFF.